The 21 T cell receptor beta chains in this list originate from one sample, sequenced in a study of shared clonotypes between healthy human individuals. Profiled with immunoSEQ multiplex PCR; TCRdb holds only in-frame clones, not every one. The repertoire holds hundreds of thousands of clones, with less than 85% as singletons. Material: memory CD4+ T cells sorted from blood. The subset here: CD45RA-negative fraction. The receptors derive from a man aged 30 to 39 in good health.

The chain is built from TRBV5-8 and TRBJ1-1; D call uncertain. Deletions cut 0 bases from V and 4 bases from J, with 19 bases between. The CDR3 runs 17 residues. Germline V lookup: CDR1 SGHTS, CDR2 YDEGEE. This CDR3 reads CASSLGRTEGYITEAFF. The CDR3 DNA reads TGTGCCAGCAGCTTGGGTCGGACGGAAGGGTATATCACTGAAGCTTTCTTT.

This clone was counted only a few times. As DNA, the CDR3 is TGTGCCAGCAGCCAGATACCGCTTACAGGGAGAGCCTACAATGAGCAGTTCTTC. Amino acid sequence: CASSQIPLTGRAYNEQFF. The V call is TRBV14, the J call TRBJ2-1, with D possibly being TRBD1 (6 bases). The CDR3 runs to 18 residues. Trimming pared 3 bases from V and 2 bases from J, leaving 20 bases between. Germline V CDR1 and CDR2: SGHDN, FVKESK. The full variable domain, completed using reference TRBV14 and TRBJ2-1, is EAGVTQFPSHSVIEKGQTVTLRCDPISGHDNLYWYRRVMGKEIKFLLHFVKESKQDESGMPNNRFLAERTGGTYSTLKVQPAELEDSGVYFCASSQIPLTGRAYNEQFFGPGTRLTVL.

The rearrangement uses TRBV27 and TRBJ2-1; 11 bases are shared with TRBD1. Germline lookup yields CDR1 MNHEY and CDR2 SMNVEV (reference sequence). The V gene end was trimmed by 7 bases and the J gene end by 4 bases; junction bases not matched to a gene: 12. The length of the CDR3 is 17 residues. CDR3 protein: CASIHSYRDRGYNEQFF. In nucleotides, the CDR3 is TGTGCCAGCATCCACTCATATCGGGACAGGGGGTACAATGAGCAGTTCTTC.

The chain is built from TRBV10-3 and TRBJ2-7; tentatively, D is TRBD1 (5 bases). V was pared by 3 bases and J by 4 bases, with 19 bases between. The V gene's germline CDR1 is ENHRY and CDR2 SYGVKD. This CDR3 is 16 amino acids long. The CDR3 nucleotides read TGTGCCATCAGTGACCCCCAATGGGGCAGTTCTTACGAGCAGTACTTC. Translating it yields CAISDPQWGSSYEQYF.

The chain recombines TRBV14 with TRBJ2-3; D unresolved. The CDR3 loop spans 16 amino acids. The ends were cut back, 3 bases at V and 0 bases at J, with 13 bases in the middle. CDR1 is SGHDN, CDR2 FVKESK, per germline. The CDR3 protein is CASSHGVRQSTDTQYF. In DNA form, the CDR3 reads TGTGCCAGCAGCCATGGTGTCAGGCAGAGCACAGATACGCAGTATTTT.

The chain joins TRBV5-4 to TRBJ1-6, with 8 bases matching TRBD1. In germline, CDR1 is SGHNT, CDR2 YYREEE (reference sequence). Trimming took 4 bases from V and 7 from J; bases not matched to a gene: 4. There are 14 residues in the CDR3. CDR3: CASSPGQANSPLHF. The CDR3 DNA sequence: TGTGCCAGCAGCCCGGGACAGGCGAATTCACCCCTCCACTTT.

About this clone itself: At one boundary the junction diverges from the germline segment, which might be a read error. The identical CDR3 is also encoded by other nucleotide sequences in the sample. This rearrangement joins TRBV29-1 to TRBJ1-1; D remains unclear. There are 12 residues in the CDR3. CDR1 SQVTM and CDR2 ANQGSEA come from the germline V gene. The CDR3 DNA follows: TGCAGCGTTGGAGGTGGGAACACCGAAGCTTTCTTT. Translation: CSVGGGNTEAFF.

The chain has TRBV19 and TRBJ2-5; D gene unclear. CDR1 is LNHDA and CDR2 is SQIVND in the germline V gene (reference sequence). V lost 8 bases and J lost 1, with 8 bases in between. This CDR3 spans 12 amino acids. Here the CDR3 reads CASSNLQETQYF. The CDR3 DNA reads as TGTGCCAGTTCTAATCTCCAAGAGACCCAGTACTTC.

The CDR3 DNA sequence: TGTGCCACCAAGCATACTAGCACAGATACGCAGTATTTT. It codes for CATKHTSTDTQYF. The chain has TRBV7-2 and TRBJ2-3, with D hard to call. V was shortened by 10 bases and J by 0 bases, with 11 bases between the two germline ends. The CDR3 has 13 amino acids. CDR1 is SGHTA, CDR2 FQGNSA, per germline.

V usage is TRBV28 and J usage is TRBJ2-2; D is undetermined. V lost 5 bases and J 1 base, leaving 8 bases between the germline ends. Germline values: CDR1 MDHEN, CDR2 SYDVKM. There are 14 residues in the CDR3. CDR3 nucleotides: TGTGCCAGCAGTCCCGGACGGAACACCGGGGAGCTGTTTTTT. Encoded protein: CASSPGRNTGELFF.

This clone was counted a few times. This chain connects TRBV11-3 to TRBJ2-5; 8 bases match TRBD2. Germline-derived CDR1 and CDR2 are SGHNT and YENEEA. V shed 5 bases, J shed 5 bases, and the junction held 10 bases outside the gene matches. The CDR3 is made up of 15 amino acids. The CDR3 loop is CASSPSGRAGETQYF. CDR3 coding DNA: TGTGCCAGCAGCCCATCCGGGAGGGCCGGGGAGACCCAGTACTTC.

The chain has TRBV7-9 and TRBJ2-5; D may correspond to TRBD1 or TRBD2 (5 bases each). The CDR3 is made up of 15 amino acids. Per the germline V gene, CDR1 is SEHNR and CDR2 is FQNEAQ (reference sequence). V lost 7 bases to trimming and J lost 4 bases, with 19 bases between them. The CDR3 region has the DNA TGTGCCAGCAAAGTGCTGACAGCCCGGGGAGAGACCCAGTACTTC. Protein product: CASKVLTARGETQYF.

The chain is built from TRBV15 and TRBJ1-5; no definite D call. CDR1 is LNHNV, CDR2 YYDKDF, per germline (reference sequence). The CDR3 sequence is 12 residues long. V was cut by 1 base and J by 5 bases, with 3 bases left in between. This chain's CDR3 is CATSRVYQPQHF. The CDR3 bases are TGTGCCACCAGCAGAGTTTATCAGCCCCAGCATTTT.

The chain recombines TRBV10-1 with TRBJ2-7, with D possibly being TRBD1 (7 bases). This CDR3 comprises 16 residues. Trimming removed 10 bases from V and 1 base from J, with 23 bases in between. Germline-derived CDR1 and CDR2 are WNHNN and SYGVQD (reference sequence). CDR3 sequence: CATGRGGALISYEQYF. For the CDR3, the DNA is TGCGCCACCGGGAGAGGGGGCGCCCTCATTTCCTACGAGCAGTACTTC.

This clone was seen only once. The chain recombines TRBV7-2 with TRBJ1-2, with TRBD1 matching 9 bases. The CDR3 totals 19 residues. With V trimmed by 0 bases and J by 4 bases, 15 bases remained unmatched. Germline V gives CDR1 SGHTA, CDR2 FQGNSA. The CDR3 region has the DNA TGTGCCAGCAGCTTAGCGGCCCCGGGACAGGGAGGAGGGGCCTATGGCTACACCTTC. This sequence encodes CASSLAAPGQGGGAYGYTF.

CDR3 sequence (DNA): TGTGCCAGCAGCCCGGGCTGGGGGCAGGGGAGCTCTGGGGCCAACGTCCTGACTTTC. It yields the protein CASSPGWGQGSSGANVLTF. The chain uses TRBV11-3 and TRBJ2-6; D perhaps matches TRBD1 (6 bases). Trimming shortened V by 5 bases and J by 0 bases, and 20 bases separated the two germline ends. The CDR3 is 19 amino acids. The germline CDR1 and CDR2 sequences are SGHNT and YENEEA.

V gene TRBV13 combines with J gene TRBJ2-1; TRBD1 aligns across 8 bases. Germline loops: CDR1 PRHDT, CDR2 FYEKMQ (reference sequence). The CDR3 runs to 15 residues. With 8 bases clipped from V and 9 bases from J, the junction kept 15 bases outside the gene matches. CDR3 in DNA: TGTGCCAGCGGAATCCGGACAGGGTGGGTGGGTGAGCAGTTCTTC. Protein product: CASGIRTGWVGEQFF.

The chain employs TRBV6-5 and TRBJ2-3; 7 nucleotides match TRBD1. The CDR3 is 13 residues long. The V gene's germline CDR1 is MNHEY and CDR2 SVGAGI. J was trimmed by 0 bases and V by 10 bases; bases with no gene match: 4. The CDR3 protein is CAIRDSSTDTQYF. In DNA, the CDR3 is TGTGCCATTCGGGACAGCAGCACAGATACGCAGTATTTT.

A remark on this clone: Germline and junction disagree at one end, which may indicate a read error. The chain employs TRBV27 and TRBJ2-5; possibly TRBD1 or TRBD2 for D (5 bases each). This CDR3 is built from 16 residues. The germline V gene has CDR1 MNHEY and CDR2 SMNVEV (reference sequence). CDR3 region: CASSWGGRDRQEIQYF. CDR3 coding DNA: TGTGCCAGCAGTTGGGGTGGCCGGGACCGTCAAGAGATCCAGTACTTC.

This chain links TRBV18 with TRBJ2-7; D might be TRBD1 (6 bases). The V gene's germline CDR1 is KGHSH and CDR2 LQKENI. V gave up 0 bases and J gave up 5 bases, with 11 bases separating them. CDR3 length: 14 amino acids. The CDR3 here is CASSPPWGLHEQYF. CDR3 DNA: TGTGCCAGCTCACCACCCTGGGGGCTCCACGAGCAGTACTTC.

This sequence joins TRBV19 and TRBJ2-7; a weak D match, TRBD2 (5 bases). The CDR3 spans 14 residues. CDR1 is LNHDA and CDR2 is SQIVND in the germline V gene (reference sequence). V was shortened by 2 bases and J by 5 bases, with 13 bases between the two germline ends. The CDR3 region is CASSIKRSSDEQYF. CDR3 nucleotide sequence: TGTGCCAGTAGTATAAAGCGGAGTTCCGACGAGCAGTACTTC.